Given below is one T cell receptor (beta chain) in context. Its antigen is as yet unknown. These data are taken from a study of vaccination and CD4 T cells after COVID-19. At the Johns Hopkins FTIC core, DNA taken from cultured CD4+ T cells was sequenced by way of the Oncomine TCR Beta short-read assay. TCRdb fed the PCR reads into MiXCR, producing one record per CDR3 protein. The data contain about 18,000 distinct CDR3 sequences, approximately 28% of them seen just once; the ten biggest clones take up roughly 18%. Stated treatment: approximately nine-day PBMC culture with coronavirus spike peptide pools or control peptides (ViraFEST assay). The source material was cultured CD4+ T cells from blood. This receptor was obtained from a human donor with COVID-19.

Written as DNA, the CDR3 is TGTGCCAGCAGCCCACTGACAGGCACCGGGGAGCTGTTTTTT. Its translation: CASSPLTGTGELFF. The genes are TRBV5-6 and TRBJ2-2; D perhaps matches TRBD1 (6 bases). CDR3 length: 14 amino acids. V lost 4 bases and J lost 4, with 11 bases in between. In germline, CDR1 is SGHDT, CDR2 YYEEEE.